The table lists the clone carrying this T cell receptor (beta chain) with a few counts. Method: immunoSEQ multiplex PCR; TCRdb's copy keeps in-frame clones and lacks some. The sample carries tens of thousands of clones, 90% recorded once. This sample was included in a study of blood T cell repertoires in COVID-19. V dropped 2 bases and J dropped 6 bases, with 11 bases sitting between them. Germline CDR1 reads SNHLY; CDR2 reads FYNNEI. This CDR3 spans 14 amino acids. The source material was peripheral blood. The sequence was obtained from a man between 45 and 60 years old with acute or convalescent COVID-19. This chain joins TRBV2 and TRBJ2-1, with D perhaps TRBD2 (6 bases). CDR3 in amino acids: CASSEIRTTNEQFF. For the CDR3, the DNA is TGTGCCAGCAGTGAAATCCGGACTACCAATGAGCAGTTCTTC.